The 16 T cell receptor beta chains listed next were all sequenced from one sample in a study of T cell repertoires in cytomegalovirus infection. No antigen is known for these receptors. From the reads, TCRdb called clonotypes with MiXCR, one entry per CDR3 protein. The sample lists about 830,000 distinct CDR3 sequences, 32% occurring once. The specimen comprised cultured CD8+ T cells from PBMCs, sampled from culture after CMV antigen stimulation. The source of these receptors is a human donor in good health (CMV status not recorded). Some clones in this sample may be carry-over from other donors' samples.

This clonotype was detected a few times. Here the CDR3 reads CASTPRAPYTANIQYF. The CDR3 coding sequence is TGTGCCAGCACTCCCCGGGCCCCTTATACAGCAAACATTCAGTACTTC. V and J are TRBV6-5 and TRBJ2-4; no reliable D call. Germline CDR1 is MNHEY and CDR2 is SVGAGI. Trimming stripped 7 bases from V and 6 bases from J, with 22 bases between. The CDR3 covers 16 residues.

The chain links TRBV20-1 to TRBJ2-4; tentative D call: TRBD2 (6 bases). Trimming shortened V by 1 base and J by 1 base, and 11 bases separated the two germline ends. The CDR3 extends over 15 amino acids. Looked up from germline, CDR1 is DFQATT and CDR2 is SNEGSKA (reference sequence). The CDR3 sequence is CSARVGGGAKNIQYF. Here the CDR3 DNA reads TGCAGTGCTAGAGTCGGGGGTGGGGCCAAAAACATTCAGTACTTC.

This clonotype occurred many times. This chain links TRBV7-2 with TRBJ1-6; no definite D call. This CDR3 spans 20 amino acids. Germline V gives CDR1 SGHTA, CDR2 FQGNSA. Trimming took off 5 bases at V and 0 bases at J, with 23 bases between the two ends. CDR3 protein: CASSTHPIGQDLSYNSPLHF. DNA for the CDR3: TGTGCCAGCAGCACCCACCCAATCGGGCAGGACCTCTCCTATAATTCACCCCTCCACTTT.

This clonotype was seen a few times. This chain links TRBV2 with TRBJ1-2; 8 bases align to TRBD1. The CDR3 extends over 12 amino acids. J lost 7 bases, V lost 10 bases, and 8 bases had no gene match. Germline V CDR1 and CDR2: SNHLY, FYNNEI. CDR3 amino acids: CAISTGVLGYTF. The CDR3 region has the DNA TGTGCCATCTCGACAGGGGTCCTTGGCTACACCTTC.

The chain joins TRBV24-1 to TRBJ1-5; D may be TRBD1 (5 bases). Germline V gene data show CDR1 as KGHDR and CDR2 as SFDVKD. V shed 7 bases and J shed 2 bases, with 14 bases lying between them. This CDR3 is built from 15 residues. CDR3 sequence (DNA): TGTGCCACCAGCCCCAGGGATTGGGGCAATCAGCCCCAGCATTTT. Its protein is CATSPRDWGNQPQHF.

This clonotype was seen more than once but under ten times. The chain uses TRBV6-1 and TRBJ2-1; TRBD1 matches 8 bases. The CDR3 runs to 15 residues. The germline V gene has CDR1 MNHNS and CDR2 SASEGT. V lost 6 bases, J lost 2 bases, and 6 bases stayed unmatched. DNA of the CDR3: TGTGCCAGCAGGATGGACAGGGTTCCCTACAATGAGCAGTTCTTC. This gives the protein CASRMDRVPYNEQFF.

Concerning this clonotype itself: A read error is possible here, since a much larger clone lies one base away. The chain combines TRBV7-3 with TRBJ2-5; 11 nucleotides line up with TRBD1. The CDR3 sequence is 16 residues long. CDR1 and CDR2 from the germline V gene are SGHTA and FQGTGA. CDR3 protein: CVSSASPGQGVETQYF. The DNA for the CDR3 is TGTGTCAGCAGCGCAAGTCCGGGACAGGGGGTTGAGACCCAGTACTTC.

A few counts support this clonotype. The chain has TRBV6-1 and TRBJ2-7; 11 bases are a match to TRBD2. The junction had 6 bases not matched to a gene; V was cut back by 5 bases and J by 6 bases. CDR3 size: 14 residues. Germline V gene sequence: CDR1 MNHNS, CDR2 SASEGT. The CDR3 loop is CASSTSGGKFEQYF. CDR3 DNA: TGTGCCAGCAGTACTAGCGGGGGCAAATTCGAGCAGTACTTC.

Comment on this clonotype: Sequence at one end of the junction differs from germline and may be a read error. The gene calls are TRBV6-5 and TRBJ1-1; D is perhaps TRBD1 (5 bases). Germline assignment: CDR1 MNHEY and CDR2 SVGAGI. The CDR3 is 14 residues long. CDR3 DNA sequence: TGTGCCAGCAGGAACGACAGTTTTAACATTGAAGCTTTCTTT. This gives the protein CASRNDSFNIEAFF.

This clonotype was recorded many times. The gene calls are TRBV4-2 and TRBJ2-1; 12 positions agree with TRBD2. CDR3 size: 19 residues. V was pared by 3 bases and J by 3 bases, with 12 bases of the junction left unmatched. Germline V CDR1 and CDR2: LGHNA, YNFKEQ. CDR3 nucleotide sequence: TGTGCCAGCAGCCATGACGACGGGATGACTAGCGGGAGCTACAATGAGCAGTTCTTC. It is translated as CASSHDDGMTSGSYNEQFF.

This clonotype was seen many times. The rearrangement joins TRBV6-6 to TRBJ2-1; no clear D gene. This CDR3 has 12 residues. CDR1 and CDR2 (germline): MNHNY, SVGAGI (reference sequence). V was trimmed by 3 bases and J by 5 bases, leaving 5 bases between them. The CDR3 DNA sequence: TGTGCCAGCAGTTATAGCAACAATGAGCAGTTCTTC. It specifies CASSYSNNEQFF.

This clonotype came up a few times. This chain connects TRBV29-1 to TRBJ1-2, with 11 bases identical to TRBD1. CDR3 length equals 14 residues. Germline CDR1 reads SQVTM; CDR2 reads ANQGSEA. After removal of 7 bases from V and 3 bases from J, the junction contained 7 bases not matched to a gene. CDR3 sequence: CSGGQGGIYYGYTF. The CDR3 bases are TGCAGCGGGGGACAGGGGGGGATATACTATGGCTACACCTTC.

CDR3 protein: CASSENRGGTDTQYF. The CDR3 DNA reads TGTGCCAGCAGTGAGAACAGGGGAGGCACAGATACGCAGTATTTT. The chain joins TRBV27 to TRBJ2-3, with 7 nucleotides matching TRBD1. This CDR3 is built from 15 residues. CDR1 and CDR2 from the germline V gene are MNHEY and SMNVEV (reference sequence). V was pared by 5 bases and J by 1 base, with 6 bases of the junction left unmatched.

V gene TRBV12-5 combines with J gene TRBJ1-1, with 12 bases fitting TRBD1. Losses at the gene ends were 6 bases for V and 4 bases for J; bases not matched to a gene: 9. The CDR3 covers 16 residues. Germline V CDR1 and CDR2: LGHNT, FRNRAP. The CDR3: CASGSGTGGAGTEAFF. The CDR3 DNA is TGTGCTAGTGGCTCCGGGACAGGGGGCGCGGGCACTGAAGCTTTCTTT.

The chain recombines TRBV7-8 with TRBJ2-1; D not certain. The CDR3 covers 15 residues. Germline CDR1 and CDR2: SGHVS and FQNEAQ. The V end was cut by 5 bases, the J end by 3 bases, with 14 bases between. The CDR3 sequence: CASSPLDPGYNEQFF. As DNA, the CDR3 is TGTGCCAGCAGCCCCCTGGACCCGGGCTACAATGAGCAGTTCTTC.

This clonotype was seen only a few times. V is TRBV6-2 or TRBV6-3 and J is TRBJ2-7; 7 nucleotides align to TRBD1. This CDR3 region has 13 residues. J lost 4 bases, V lost 6 bases, and 6 bases had no gene match. Germline V gives CDR1 MNHEY, CDR2 SVGEGT. The CDR3 nucleotides are TGTGCCAGCAGACAAGGGGGCCTGTACGAGCAGTACTTC. This codes for CASRQGGLYEQYF.